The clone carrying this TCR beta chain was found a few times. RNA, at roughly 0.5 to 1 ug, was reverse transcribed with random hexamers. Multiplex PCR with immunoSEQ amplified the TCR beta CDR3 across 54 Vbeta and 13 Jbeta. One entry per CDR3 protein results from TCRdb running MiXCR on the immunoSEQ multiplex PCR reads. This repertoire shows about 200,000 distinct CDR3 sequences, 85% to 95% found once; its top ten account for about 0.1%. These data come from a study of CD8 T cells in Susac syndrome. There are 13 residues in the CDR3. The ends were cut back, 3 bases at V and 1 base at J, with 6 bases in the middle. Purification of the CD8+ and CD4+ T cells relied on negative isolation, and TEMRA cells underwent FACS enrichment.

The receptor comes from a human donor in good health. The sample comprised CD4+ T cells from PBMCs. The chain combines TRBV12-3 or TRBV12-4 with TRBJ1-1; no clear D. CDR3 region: CASSFRGNTEAFF. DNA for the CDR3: TGTGCCAGCAGTTTTCGTGGGAACACTGAAGCTTTCTTT.